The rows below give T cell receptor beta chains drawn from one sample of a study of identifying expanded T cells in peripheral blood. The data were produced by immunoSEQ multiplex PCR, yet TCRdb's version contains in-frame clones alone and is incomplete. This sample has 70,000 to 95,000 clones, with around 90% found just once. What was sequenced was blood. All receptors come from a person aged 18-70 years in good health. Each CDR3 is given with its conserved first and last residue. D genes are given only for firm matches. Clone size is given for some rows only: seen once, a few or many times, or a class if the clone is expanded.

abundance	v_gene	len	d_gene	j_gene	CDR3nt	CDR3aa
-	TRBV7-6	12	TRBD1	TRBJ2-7	TGTGCCAGCAGCTTGGACAGGGGCGAGCAGTACTTC	CASSLDRGEQYF
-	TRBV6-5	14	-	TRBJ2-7	TGTGCCAGCAGTTCCCCGGGGCTTTTCTACGAGCAGTACTTC	CASSSPGLFYEQYF
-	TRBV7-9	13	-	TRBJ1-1	TGTGCCAGCAGTCGACTCCTGAACACTGAAGCTTTCTTT	CASSRLLNTEAFF
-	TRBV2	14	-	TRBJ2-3	TGTGCCAGCAGAACCAGCGGTTTCACAGATACGCAGTATTTT	CASRTSGFTDTQYF
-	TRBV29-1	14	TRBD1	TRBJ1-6	TGCAGCGTTGAAATGGAGGGGGCCGGTTCACCCCTCCACTTT	CSVEMEGAGSPLHF
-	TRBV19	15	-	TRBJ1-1	TGTGCCAGTAACGAGGCTAACAGGGTTCCCACTGAAGCTTTCTTT	CASNEANRVPTEAFF
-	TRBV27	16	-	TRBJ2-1	TGTGCCAGCAGTTTATCGGAGGGGGCGCTCAACAATGAGCAGTTCTTC	CASSLSEGALNNEQFF
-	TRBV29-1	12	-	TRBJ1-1	TGCAGCGTTTCGGAGGTTAACACTGAAGCTTTCTTT	CSVSEVNTEAFF
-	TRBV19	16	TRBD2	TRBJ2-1	TGTGCCAGTAGTATAGCGGGGGGGCCCTCTTTCCATGAGCAGTTCTTC	CASSIAGGPSFHEQFF
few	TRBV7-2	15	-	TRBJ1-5	TGTGCCAGCAGCTTATACCGGGACGGCAATCAGCCCCAGCATTTT	CASSLYRDGNQPQHF